What follows are 4 T cell receptor beta chains derived from one specimen sequenced in a study of blood T cell repertoires in COVID-19. Profiling relied on immunoSEQ multiplex PCR, and the TCRdb table lists in-frame clones only, not all of them. The sample has under 200,000 clones, roughly 88% seen once. Sequenced material: PBMCs or T cells enriched from blood (not recorded which). The receptors stem from a man aged 35-49 years with acute COVID-19.

This chain uses TRBV6-6 with TRBJ2-7, with 11 positions matching TRBD2. V dropped 5 bases and J dropped 4; count of bases not matched to a gene: 4. CDR3 length equals 14 residues. The germline V gene has CDR1 MNHNY and CDR2 SVGAGI (reference sequence). The CDR3 protein is CASSPTSGTYEQYF. The CDR3 DNA follows: TGTGCCAGCAGTCCGACTAGCGGGACTTACGAGCAGTACTTC.

This clone has only a few counts. The chain links TRBV10-3 to TRBJ2-7, with TRBD2 as a possible D gene (5 bases). With 5 bases removed from V and 2 bases from J, the gap between germline ends came to 10 bases. Looked up from germline, CDR1 is ENHRY and CDR2 is SYGVKD. The CDR3 is 13 residues long. CDR3 sequence: CAISSRAPYEQYF. The CDR3 DNA follows: TGTGCCATCAGTTCGCGGGCCCCCTACGAGCAGTACTTC.

The chain has TRBV15 and TRBJ1-1, with TRBD1 as a possible D gene (5 bases). The CDR3 runs 16 residues. Trimming pared 1 base from V and 0 bases from J, leaving 12 bases between. CDR1 is LNHNV and CDR2 is YYDKDF in the germline V gene (reference sequence). CDR3 in amino acids: CATSRVPRVMNTEAFF. The CDR3 coding sequence is TGTGCCACCAGCAGAGTCCCCAGGGTTATGAACACTGAAGCTTTCTTT.

This chain links TRBV5-5 with TRBJ1-5, with D maybe TRBD1 (5 bases). The CDR3 is made up of 16 amino acids. V shed 1 base and J shed 4 bases, with 15 bases lying between them. Germline V gene sequence: CDR1 SGHKS, CDR2 YYEKEE (reference sequence). CDR3 region: CASSLIARDPNQPQHF. Written as DNA, the CDR3 is TGTGCCAGCAGCTTGATCGCCAGGGATCCAAATCAGCCCCAGCATTTT.